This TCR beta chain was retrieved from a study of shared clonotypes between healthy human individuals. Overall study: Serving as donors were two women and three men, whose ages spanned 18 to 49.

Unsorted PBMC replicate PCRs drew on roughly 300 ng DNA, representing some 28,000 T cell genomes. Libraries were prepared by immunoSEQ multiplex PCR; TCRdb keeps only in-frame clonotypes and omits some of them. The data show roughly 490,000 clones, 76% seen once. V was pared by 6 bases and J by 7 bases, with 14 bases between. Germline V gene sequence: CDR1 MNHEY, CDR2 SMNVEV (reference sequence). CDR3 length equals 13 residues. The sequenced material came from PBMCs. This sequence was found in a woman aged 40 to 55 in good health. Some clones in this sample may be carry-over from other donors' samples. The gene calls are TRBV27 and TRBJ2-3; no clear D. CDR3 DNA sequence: TGTGCCAGCAGCACCAATAGAGCCAATACGCAGTATTTT. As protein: CASSTNRANTQYF.